Listed here are 8 T cell receptor beta chains from one sample, sequenced in a study of T cell clones after liver transplantation. TCRdb keeps only in-frame clones here, not all; method: immunoSEQ multiplex PCR. The sample lists some 40,000 clones, 86% occurring once. This material consisted of CD4+ T cells from blood, taken 24 months after liver transplant. The origin of the receptors is a human patient who received a liver transplant. The graft donor may have given rise to some T cells.

This clone was observed a few times. The V and J genes are TRBV6-6 and TRBJ2-3; D may be TRBD2 (6 bases). V lost 2 bases and J lost 0, with 9 bases in between. Germline CDR1 is MNHNY and CDR2 is SVGAGI (reference sequence). CDR3 length: 15 amino acids. The CDR3 loop reads CASSYLASSTDTQYF. CDR3 coding DNA: TGTGCCAGCAGTTACCTAGCGTCTAGCACAGATACGCAGTATTTT.

CDR3 protein: CASSFRQEWSYNSPLHF. The CDR3 nucleotides read TGTGCCAGCAGCTTCCGACAGGAATGGTCCTATAATTCACCCCTCCACTTT. V gene TRBV5-4 combines with J gene TRBJ1-6, with D possibly matching TRBD1 (6 bases). V lost 2 bases to trimming and J lost 1 base, with 13 bases between them. The germline gives CDR1 SGHNT, CDR2 YYREEE (reference sequence). The CDR3 length is 17 residues.

The chain couples TRBV5-1 to TRBJ1-1; D uncertain. With 4 bases removed from V and 0 bases from J, the gap between germline ends came to 7 bases. Per germline, CDR1 SGHRS and CDR2 YFSETQ. This CDR3 region has 13 residues. The CDR3, as DNA: TGCGCCAGCAGCCTTGAGGTGAACACTGAAGCTTTCTTT. Translating it yields CASSLEVNTEAFF.

The table lists this clone with a count of one. The V and J genes are TRBV18 and TRBJ1-6, with a weak D call TRBD1 (6 bases). Germline CDR1 KGHSH, CDR2 LQKENI. V was cut by 3 bases and J by 7 bases, with 10 bases left in between. The CDR3 consists of 14 residues. The CDR3 DNA follows: TGTGCCAGCTCACCTCCAGGGGAAAATTCACCCCTCCACTTT. Encoded protein: CASSPPGENSPLHF.

This chain connects TRBV6-1 to TRBJ1-5; D ambiguous. Germline loops: CDR1 MNHNS, CDR2 SASEGT. The ends were cut back, 1 base at V and 7 bases at J, with 11 bases in the middle. The CDR3 loop spans 14 amino acids. The CDR3 region is CASSEVARGQPQHF. DNA of the CDR3: TGTGCCAGCAGTGAAGTAGCGCGCGGACAGCCCCAGCATTTT.

The rearrangement uses TRBV14 and TRBJ2-7; D not certain. CDR3 length: 15 amino acids. Germline V gives CDR1 SGHDN, CDR2 FVKESK. V was trimmed by 1 base and J by 3 bases, leaving 13 bases between them. CDR3 sequence reads: CASSQAVGLYYEQYF. The CDR3 nucleotides are TGTGCCAGCAGCCAAGCAGTAGGGCTTTACTACGAGCAGTACTTC.

The chain couples TRBV19 to TRBJ2-5, with D unresolved. This CDR3 is built from 14 residues. Trimming removed 3 bases at V and 1 base at J, with 9 bases between. Germline V gives CDR1 LNHDA, CDR2 SQIVND (reference sequence). CDR3 sequence: CASSMSRFQETQYF. The CDR3 nucleotides are TGTGCCAGTAGTATGTCTAGGTTCCAAGAGACCCAGTACTTC.

The chain links TRBV28 to TRBJ1-5, with TRBD1 as a possible D gene (5 bases). CDR3 length: 15 residues. Per germline, CDR1 MDHEN and CDR2 SYDVKM. V was trimmed by 3 bases and J by 4 bases, leaving 13 bases between them. CDR3 coding DNA: TGTGCCAGCAGTTTTGCCAGGGCTTTTAATCAGCCCCAGCATTTT. Translating it yields CASSFARAFNQPQHF.